This T cell receptor (beta chain) was sequenced in a study of shared clonotypes between healthy human individuals. On the study more broadly: Plates per donor: three CD4 naive, three CD4 memory, two CD8 naive, one CD8 memory.

Free of recent acute infections or vaccinations, the donors were healthy HIV-negative adults. Overall study results and limits: Clonotypes not shared had lower generation probabilities than those common to all four donors.

Each PCR replicate from the sorted subsets contained 150 to 250 ng DNA, which is 30,000 or so T cell genomes. Using immunoSEQ multiplex PCR, the repertoire was profiled, and TCRdb retains in-frame clones only, with some absent. The repertoire holds 2,500,000 or so clones, around 92% seen once, with 0.37% in the top ten. V was trimmed by 1 base and J by 1 base, leaving 12 bases between them. CDR3 length: 16 residues. Germline loops: CDR1 MNHEY, CDR2 SVGAGI. In its sample, this clone was seen once. Antigen specificity is unknown. J is TRBJ2-3 and V is TRBV6-5; the D is unclear. Sequencing used naive CD4+ T cells from PBMCs. Subset defined: CD45RA+ positively selected. The TCR comes from a man aged 18-30 years in good health. Some clones in this sample may be carry-over from other donors' samples. This CDR3 reads CASSYWPQTRTDTQYF. In nucleotides, the CDR3 is TGTGCCAGCAGTTACTGGCCACAAACCCGCACAGATACGCAGTATTTT.